A single TCR beta chain is shown here with its context. These data originate in a study of CD8+ T cells in alopecia areata. Study-level information: Tofacitinib continued for 6 to 18 months and was then withheld for 6 months.

The treatment denotes: oral pan-JAK inhibitor, 5-10 mg twice daily. Sequencing used cDNA as its template, made by extracting RNA and reverse transcribing it. The table came from immunoSEQ multiplex PCR; TCRdb's copy has only in-frame clones and leaves some out. The sample holds over 250,000 clones, 60% seen once. Source: CD4+ T cells sorted from blood, taken between weeks 51 and 52, from a patient treated with tofacitinib. The source of this sequence is a human donor with alopecia areata.

CDR3 loop: CASRPAGPGYEQYF. CDR3 nucleotide sequence: TGTGCCAGCAGACCAGCAGGACCCGGATACGAGCAGTACTTC. The V gene is TRBV27, the J gene TRBJ2-7; no firm D call. CDR1 and CDR2 (germline): MNHEY, SMNVEV (reference sequence). The V gene lost 6 bases and the J gene lost 4 bases, with 16 bases spanning the gap. The CDR3 length is 14 residues.